The T cell receptor (beta chain) described here comes from a study of T cell clonality in common variable immunodeficiency. Findings of the study overall: CVID subjects shared fewer TCRbeta clones than healthy controls did. Common variable immunodeficiency TCR beta sequences reportedly had fewer deletions and N-nucleotide insertions. What drives increased CVID clonality needs T cell subpopulation sequencing.

The table came from immunoSEQ multiplex PCR; TCRdb's copy has only in-frame clones and leaves some out. The repertoire shows roughly 42,000 clones, none seen only once; the top ten take roughly 6%. Notes on this clone: Its specificity is not known. A much larger clone differs from this one at a single base, so this may be a read error. The CDR3 end falls 3 residues outside the read, so it is completed with the germline J gene. Additional DNA sequences in this sample encode the identical CDR3.

Heparinized whole blood, 5 to 8 ml, came from each donor. V lost 5 bases to trimming and J lost 0 bases, with 11 bases between them. CDR1 is KGHSH, CDR2 LQKENI, per germline. This CDR3 region has 15 residues. The clonotype comes from a human donor with common variable immunodeficiency. The sequencing sample was made of peripheral blood mononuclear cells. V and J are TRBV18 and TRBJ1-3; the D is unclear. The CDR3 DNA, read in part, is TGTGCCAGCTCAGGGTACAGCCTCTCTGGAAACACC. Its translation: CASSGYSLSGNT. The whole CDR3 reads CASSGYSLSGNTIYF.